The 26 T cell receptor beta chains listed next were all sequenced from one sample in a study of OX40 agonist ivuxolimab in advanced cancers. Clones were read by immunoSEQ multiplex PCR, and TCRdb kept only the in-frame ones, dropping some. The sample includes about 66,000 clones, 70% to 90% of them seen just once. The source was CD4+ or CD8+ T cells sorted from blood, collected in a trial of the OX40 agonist ivuxolimab. The receptors come from an adult with an advanced solid tumor such as melanoma, head and neck, liver or kidney cancer.

This sequence joins TRBV13 and TRBJ2-5, with 10 nucleotides matching TRBD2. CDR3 length: 16 residues. Germline values: CDR1 PRHDT, CDR2 FYEKMQ (reference sequence). Trimming at V came to 5 bases and at J to 5 bases, leaving 11 bases not matched to a gene. CDR3 DNA: TGTGCCAGCAGCCCACAGCGGGGGGGATCGCGGGAGACCCAGTACTTC. The encoded protein is CASSPQRGGSRETQYF.

V is TRBV6-6 and J is TRBJ1-6, with D tentatively TRBD1 (5 bases). The V end lost 2 bases, the J end lost 7 bases, and 12 bases lay between the germline ends. This CDR3 has 15 residues. Germline CDR1 is MNHNY and CDR2 is SVGAGI (reference sequence). CDR3 loop: CASSYLSGPNSPLHF. In DNA, the CDR3 is TGTGCCAGCAGTTACCTGTCAGGGCCAAATTCACCCCTCCACTTT.

The V gene is TRBV29-1, the J gene TRBJ2-3; D is possibly TRBD2 (5 bases). The germline gives CDR1 SQVTM, CDR2 ANQGSEA. The length of the CDR3 is 14 residues. V was shortened by 7 bases and J by 1 base, with 15 bases between the two germline ends. CDR3 nucleotides: TGCAGCGCGGACTCCGGACCGGGCACAGATACGCAGTATTTT. Protein product: CSADSGPGTDTQYF.

This chain joins TRBV4-1 and TRBJ2-2, with D perhaps TRBD2 (5 bases). The CDR3 has 14 amino acids. V gave up 3 bases and J gave up 6 bases, with 11 bases separating them. The germline gives CDR1 MGHRA, CDR2 YSYEKL. CDR3 DNA: TGCGCCAGCAGCCACGGGGAATCGGCCGGGGAGCTGTTTTTT. It codes for CASSHGESAGELFF.

For this clone: The same CDR3 also results from other DNA sequences found in this sample. The CDR3 here is CASSRQGSYNSPLHF. The CDR3 DNA sequence: TGTGCCAGCAGTCGACAGGGTTCCTATAATTCACCCCTCCACTTT. The genes are TRBV27 and TRBJ1-6; 7 nucleotides align to TRBD1. V gave up 5 bases and J gave up 1 base; unmatched junction bases: 2. The length of the CDR3 is 15 residues. The germline V gene encodes CDR1 MNHEY and CDR2 SMNVEV (reference sequence).

Notes on this clone: The junction departs from the called germline gene at one end, perhaps through a read error. The rearrangement links TRBV4-1 to TRBJ1-5; 8 bases line up with TRBD1. From germline, CDR1 is MGHRA and CDR2 YSYEKL. This CDR3 spans 17 amino acids. The CDR3 here is CASSPRGEAGGNQPQHF. The CDR3 nucleotides read TGCGCCAGCAGCCCCAGAGGAGAGGCAGGGGGCAACCAGCCCCAGCATTTT.

In this sample, this clone turned up once. The V call is TRBV12-5, the J call TRBJ1-5, with D perhaps matching TRBD1 (5 bases). Germline V gene data show CDR1 as LGHNT and CDR2 as FRNRAP. CDR3 length: 13 residues. This CDR3 is CATNRDSNQPQHF. In DNA, the CDR3 is TGTGCCACGAACCGGGACAGCAATCAGCCCCAGCATTTT.

The J gene is TRBJ2-7, the V gene TRBV18, with a possible D match to TRBD1 (6 bases). Germline loops: CDR1 KGHSH, CDR2 LQKENI. The CDR3 runs 16 residues. V shed 0 bases and J shed 2 bases, with 14 bases lying between them. CDR3 in amino acids: CASSPPQGQSTYEQYF. The CDR3 region has the DNA TGTGCCAGCTCACCACCGCAAGGACAGAGTACCTACGAGCAGTACTTC.

The V and J genes are TRBV6-5 and TRBJ2-6, with D possibly matching TRBD1 (6 bases). The germline V and J ends were trimmed by 5 bases and 3 bases, with 11 bases remaining between them. The CDR3 covers 15 residues. Per the germline V gene, CDR1 is MNHEY and CDR2 is SVGAGI. Here the CDR3 DNA reads TGTGCCAGCAGTCCGGCAGGGGTTGGGGCCAACGTCCTGACTTTC. It specifies CASSPAGVGANVLTF.

CDR3 residues: CASSLSGAPEAFF. CDR3 sequence (DNA): TGTGCCAGCAGCTTATCGGGAGCCCCTGAAGCTTTCTTT. V and J are TRBV7-2 and TRBJ1-1; D uncertain. This CDR3 region has 13 residues. Germline V CDR1 and CDR2: SGHTA, FQGNSA. V was trimmed by 2 bases and J by 6 bases, leaving 10 bases between them.

J is TRBJ2-3 and V is TRBV7-2; 7 nucleotides match TRBD2. Germline trimming cut 4 bases from V and 0 bases from J; bases unmatched to any gene: 7. Per the germline V gene, CDR1 is SGHTA and CDR2 is FQGNSA. The length of the CDR3 is 16 residues. The CDR3, as DNA: TGTGCCAGCAGCTGGCGGGCGGGGGAGAGCACAGATACGCAGTATTTT. It codes for CASSWRAGESTDTQYF.

The chain has TRBV11-2 and TRBJ2-7; no definite D call. The CDR3 sequence is 14 residues long. V was clipped by 3 bases and J by 7 bases, with 16 bases between them. The germline CDR1 and CDR2 sequences are SGHAT and FQNNGV. The CDR3 DNA is TGTGCCAGCAGCTTTGGCGTGGACCCGCGGGAGCAGTACTTC. Its translation is CASSFGVDPREQYF.

The chain joins TRBV29-1 to TRBJ2-3; D uncertain. In germline, CDR1 is SQVTM, CDR2 ANQGSEA. The CDR3 is 12 residues long. V was cut by 8 bases and J by 1 base, with 10 bases left in between. The CDR3 here is CSLSSGTDTQYF. Written as DNA, the CDR3 is TGCAGCCTGTCGAGCGGCACAGATACGCAGTATTTT.

The chain uses TRBV6-5 and TRBJ2-5; possible D gene TRBD1, 5 bases. Trimming took off 6 bases at V and 5 bases at J, with 19 bases between the two ends. From germline, CDR1 is MNHEY and CDR2 SVGAGI. CDR3 length: 15 amino acids. CDR3 coding DNA: TGTGCCAGCAGCCCGCGAACGCTCTCAGGGGAGACCCAGTACTTC. It yields the protein CASSPRTLSGETQYF.

This clone has only one observation. The chain combines TRBV5-1 with TRBJ2-5, with 10 bases that match TRBD1. The CDR3 has 17 residues. The germline V gene encodes CDR1 SGHRS and CDR2 YFSETQ. Trimming removed 0 bases from V and 5 bases from J; junction bases left unmatched: 10. The chain's CDR3 is CASSLGYRQGAGETQYF. DNA for the CDR3: TGCGCCAGCAGCTTGGGATACCGACAGGGGGCCGGGGAGACCCAGTACTTC.

The chain couples TRBV21-1 to TRBJ1-5. TRBV21-1 is annotated as a pseudogene. The CDR3 loop spans 16 amino acids. The CDR3 loop reads CASHPGQTFSNQPQHF. For the CDR3, the DNA is TGTGCCAGCCACCCTGGGCAGACTTTTAGCAATCAGCCCCAGCATTTT.

Only one count was recorded for this clone. J is TRBJ1-5 and V is TRBV21-1. TRBV21-1 is flagged as a pseudogene. This CDR3 has 11 amino acids. CDR3: CASSNGQPQHF. The CDR3 coding sequence is TGTGCCAGCAGCAACGGGCAGCCCCAGCATTTT.

The rearrangement uses TRBV10-3 and TRBJ2-7; TRBD1 agrees at 9 bases. Germline V gives CDR1 ENHRY, CDR2 SYGVKD. V lost 6 bases to trimming and J lost 2 bases; unmatched junction nucleotides: 5. The CDR3 sequence is 14 residues long. This CDR3 reads CAIRGTGRAYEQYF. The CDR3 DNA reads as TGTGCCATCAGGGGGACAGGGAGGGCCTACGAGCAGTACTTC.

This chain joins TRBV5-5 and TRBJ1-2; D is undetermined. Germline CDR1 SGHKS, CDR2 YYEKEE (reference sequence). Deletions cut 3 bases from V and 5 bases from J, with 14 bases between. The CDR3 length is 14 residues. As DNA, the CDR3 is TGTGCCAGCAGCTCTGCGCCAAAAAGTTATGGCTACACCTTC. Its translation is CASSSAPKSYGYTF.

This CDR3 is CATLSDSSYEQYF. The CDR3 bases are TGTGCCACCCTCTCGGACAGCTCCTACGAGCAGTACTTC. The chain carries TRBV2 and TRBJ2-7; perhaps TRBD1 as D (6 bases). The CDR3 contains 13 residues. V was shortened by 10 bases and J by 0 bases, with 13 bases between the two germline ends. CDR1 and CDR2 (germline): SNHLY, FYNNEI.

Only a few counts were recorded for this clone. The V gene is TRBV19, the J gene TRBJ1-2; 7 bases line up with TRBD1. This CDR3 has 13 residues. Germline lookup yields CDR1 LNHDA and CDR2 SQIVND (reference sequence). V shed 7 bases and J 4 bases; nucleotides not matched to a gene: 6. CDR3 residues: CASTLQGVYGYTF. The CDR3 coding sequence is TGTGCCAGTACCCTGCAGGGGGTCTATGGCTACACCTTC.

V and J are TRBV19 and TRBJ1-1; D is undetermined. The CDR3 is 13 amino acids. Per the germline V gene, CDR1 is LNHDA and CDR2 is SQIVND (reference sequence). The germline V and J ends were trimmed by 4 bases and 5 bases, with 11 bases remaining between them. The DNA for the CDR3 is TGTGCCAGTAGTACCTCCGGGTCGACTGAAGCTTTCTTT. Translated, it gives CASSTSGSTEAFF.

V and J are TRBV4-3 and TRBJ1-2; TRBD1 agrees at 7 bases. Germline V CDR1 and CDR2: LGHNA, YSLEER. With V trimmed by 0 bases and J by 4 bases, 2 bases remained unmatched. CDR3 length equals 14 residues. CDR3 loop: CASSQDRDSYGYTF. The CDR3 DNA reads TGCGCCAGCAGCCAAGATCGGGACAGCTATGGCTACACCTTC.

The chain joins TRBV5-4 to TRBJ1-2; the D gene is possibly TRBD1 (6 bases). The V and J ends lost 1 base and 8 bases respectively, with 15 bases between them. Per germline, CDR1 SGHNT and CDR2 YYREEE (reference sequence). The CDR3 runs 14 residues. CDR3 residues: CASSLQGIRLGYTF. The CDR3 DNA is TGTGCCAGCAGCTTGCAGGGGATTAGATTAGGCTACACCTTC.

V usage is TRBV19 and J usage is TRBJ1-1, with a weak D call TRBD1 (6 bases). The CDR3 loop spans 13 amino acids. V lost 3 bases and J 12 bases, leaving 17 bases between the germline ends. CDR1 is LNHDA and CDR2 is SQIVND in the germline V gene (reference sequence). CDR3 in DNA: TGTGCCAGTAGTATGGGTTTACAGGGTGCGTCTTTCTTT. It encodes CASSMGLQGASFF. Variable domain in full (rest from reference TRBV19 and TRBJ1-1): DGGITQSPKYLFRKEGQNVTLSCEQNLNHDAMYWYRQDPGQGLRLIYYSQIVNDFQKGDIAEGYSVSREKKESFPLTVTSAQKNPTAFYLCASSMGLQGASFFGQGTRLTVV.

This chain links TRBV18 with TRBJ2-1, with a possible D match to TRBD1 (6 bases). Germline V lookup: CDR1 KGHSH, CDR2 LQKENI. The CDR3 spans 16 residues. Trimming cost V 3 bases and J 0 bases, with 12 bases left between them. The CDR3 reads CASSPPGQSSYNEQFF. The CDR3 coding sequence is TGTGCCAGCTCACCCCCGGGACAAAGCTCCTACAATGAGCAGTTCTTC.